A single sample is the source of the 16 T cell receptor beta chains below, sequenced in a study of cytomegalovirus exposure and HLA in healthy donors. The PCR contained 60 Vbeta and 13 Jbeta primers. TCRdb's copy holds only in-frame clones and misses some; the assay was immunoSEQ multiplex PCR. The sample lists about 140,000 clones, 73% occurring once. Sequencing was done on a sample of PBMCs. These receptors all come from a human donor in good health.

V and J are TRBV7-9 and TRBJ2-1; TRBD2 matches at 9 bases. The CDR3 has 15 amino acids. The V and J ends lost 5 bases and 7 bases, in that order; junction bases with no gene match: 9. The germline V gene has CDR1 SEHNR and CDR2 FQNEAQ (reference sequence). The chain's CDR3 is CASSPGIAGENEQFF. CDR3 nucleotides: TGTGCCAGCAGCCCTGGGATAGCGGGAGAAAATGAGCAGTTCTTC.

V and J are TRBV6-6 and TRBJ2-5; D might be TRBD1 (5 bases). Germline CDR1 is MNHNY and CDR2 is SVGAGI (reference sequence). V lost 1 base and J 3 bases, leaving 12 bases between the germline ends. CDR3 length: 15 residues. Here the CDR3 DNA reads TGTGCCAGCAGTTACTTAACAGGAGCTAAAGAGACCCAGTACTTC. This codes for CASSYLTGAKETQYF.

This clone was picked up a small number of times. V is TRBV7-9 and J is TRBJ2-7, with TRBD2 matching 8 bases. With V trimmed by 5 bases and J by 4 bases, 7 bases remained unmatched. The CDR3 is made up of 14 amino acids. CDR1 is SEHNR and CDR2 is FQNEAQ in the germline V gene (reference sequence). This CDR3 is CASSRGGAQYEQYF. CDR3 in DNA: TGTGCCAGCAGCCGGGGGGGGGCCCAATACGAGCAGTACTTC.

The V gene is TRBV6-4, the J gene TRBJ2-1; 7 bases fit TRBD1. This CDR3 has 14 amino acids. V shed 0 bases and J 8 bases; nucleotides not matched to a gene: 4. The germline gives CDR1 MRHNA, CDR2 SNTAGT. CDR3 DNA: TGTGCCAGCAGTGACTCTACAGGGGCGGATGAGCAGTTCTTC. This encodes CASSDSTGADEQFF.

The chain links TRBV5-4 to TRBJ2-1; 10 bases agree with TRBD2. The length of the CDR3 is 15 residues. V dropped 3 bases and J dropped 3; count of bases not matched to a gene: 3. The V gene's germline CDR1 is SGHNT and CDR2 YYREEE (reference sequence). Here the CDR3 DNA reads TGTGCCAGCAGCTCAACTAGCGGGAACTACAATGAGCAGTTCTTC. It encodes CASSSTSGNYNEQFF.

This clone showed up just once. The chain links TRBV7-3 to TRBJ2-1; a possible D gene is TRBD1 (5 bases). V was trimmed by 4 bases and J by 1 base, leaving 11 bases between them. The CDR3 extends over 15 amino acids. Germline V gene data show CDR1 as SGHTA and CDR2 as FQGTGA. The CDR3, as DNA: TGTGCCAGCAGCTATGGGGCAGGGTCCTACAATGAGCAGTTCTTC. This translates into CASSYGAGSYNEQFF.

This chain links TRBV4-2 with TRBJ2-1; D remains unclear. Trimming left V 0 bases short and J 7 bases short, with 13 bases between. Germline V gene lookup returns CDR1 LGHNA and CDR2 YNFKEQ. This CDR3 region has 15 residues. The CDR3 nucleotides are TGTGCCAGCAGCCAAGAGAATCACGCGCGTAATGAGCAGTTCTTC. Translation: CASSQENHARNEQFF.

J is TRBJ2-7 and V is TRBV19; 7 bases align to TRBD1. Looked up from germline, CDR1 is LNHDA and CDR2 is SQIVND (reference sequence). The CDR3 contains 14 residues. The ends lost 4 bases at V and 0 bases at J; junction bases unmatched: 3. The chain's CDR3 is CASSSRDSSYEQYF. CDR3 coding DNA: TGTGCCAGTAGTAGCCGGGACAGCTCCTACGAGCAGTACTTC.

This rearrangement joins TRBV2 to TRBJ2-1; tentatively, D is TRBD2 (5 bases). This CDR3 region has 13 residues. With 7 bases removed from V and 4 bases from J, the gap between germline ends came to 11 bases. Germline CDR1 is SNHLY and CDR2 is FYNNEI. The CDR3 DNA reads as TGTGCCAGCACAGACTACCGTTACAATGAGCAGTTCTTC. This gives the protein CASTDYRYNEQFF.

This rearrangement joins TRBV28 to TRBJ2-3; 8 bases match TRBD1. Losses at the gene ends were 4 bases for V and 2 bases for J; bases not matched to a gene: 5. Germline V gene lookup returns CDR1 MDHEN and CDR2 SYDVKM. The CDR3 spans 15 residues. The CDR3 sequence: CASSSTGADTDTQYF. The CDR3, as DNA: TGTGCCAGCAGTTCGACAGGGGCCGACACAGATACGCAGTATTTT.

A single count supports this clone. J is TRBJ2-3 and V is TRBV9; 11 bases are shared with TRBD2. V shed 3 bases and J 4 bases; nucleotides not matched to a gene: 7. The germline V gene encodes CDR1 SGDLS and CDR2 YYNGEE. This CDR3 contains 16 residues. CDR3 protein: CASSDSSGRFADTQYF. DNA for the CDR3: TGTGCCAGCAGCGACTCTAGCGGGAGGTTTGCAGATACGCAGTATTTT.

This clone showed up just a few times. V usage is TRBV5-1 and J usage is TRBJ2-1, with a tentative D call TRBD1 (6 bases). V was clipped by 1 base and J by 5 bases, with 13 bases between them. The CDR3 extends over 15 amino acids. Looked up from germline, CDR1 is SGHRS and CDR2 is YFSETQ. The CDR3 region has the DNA TGCGCCAGCAGCTTGTTAGGGGGAGTCCACAATGAGCAGTTCTTC. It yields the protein CASSLLGGVHNEQFF.

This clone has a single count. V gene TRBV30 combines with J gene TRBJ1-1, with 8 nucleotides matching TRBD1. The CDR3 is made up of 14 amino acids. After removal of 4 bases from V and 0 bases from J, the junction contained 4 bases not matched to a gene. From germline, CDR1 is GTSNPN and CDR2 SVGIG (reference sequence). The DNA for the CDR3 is TGTGCCTGGATTAGGACAGGGATGAACACTGAAGCTTTCTTT. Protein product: CAWIRTGMNTEAFF.

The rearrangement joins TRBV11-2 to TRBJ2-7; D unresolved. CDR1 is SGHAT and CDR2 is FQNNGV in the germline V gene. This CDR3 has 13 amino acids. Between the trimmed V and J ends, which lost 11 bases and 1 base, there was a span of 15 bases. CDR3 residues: CAHGQPVSYEQYF. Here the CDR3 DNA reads TGTGCCCATGGGCAGCCAGTTTCCTACGAGCAGTACTTC.

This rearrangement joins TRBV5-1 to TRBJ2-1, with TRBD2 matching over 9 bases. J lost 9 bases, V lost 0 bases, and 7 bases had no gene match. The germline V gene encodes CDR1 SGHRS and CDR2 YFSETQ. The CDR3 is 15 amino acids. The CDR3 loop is CASSLGVAGVGEQFF. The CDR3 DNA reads TGCGCCAGCAGCTTGGGCGTAGCGGGAGTGGGTGAGCAGTTCTTC.

CDR3 sequence reads: CASSLNRGRGSTDTQYF. The CDR3 DNA is TGTGCCAGCAGCTTAAATCGGGGGCGGGGGAGCACAGATACGCAGTATTTT. This rearrangement joins TRBV7-9 to TRBJ2-3, with D perhaps TRBD2 (7 bases). Germline assignment: CDR1 SEHNR and CDR2 FQNEAQ (reference sequence). Between the trimmed V and J ends, which lost 2 bases and 0 bases, there was a span of 15 bases. The CDR3 extends over 17 amino acids.